A selection of T cell receptor beta chains follows, all from one sample in a study of untreated major depressive disorder. Repertoires were generated with immunoSEQ multiplex PCR, while TCRdb's copy carries only in-frame clones and drops some. This sample has some 21,000 clones, with over 85% found just once. Sequencing was carried out using CD4+ T cells from PBMCs. All receptors come from a woman in her thirties or forties in good health. The CDR3 runs from the conserved cysteine through the conserved F or W. A D gene is named only where the DNA matches it firmly. A clone size is listed for some rows: how often the clone was seen (once, few, many), or a class if it is expanded.

v_call	clone_size	j_call	d_call	cdr3_aa	cdr3_nt
TRBV7-2	few	TRBJ2-7	TRBD2	CASSLTSGYYEQYF	TGTGCCAGCAGCTTGACTAGCGGTTACTACGAGCAGTACTTC
TRBV7-6	few	TRBJ2-3	TRBD2	CASSRLSGSSTDTQYF	TGTGCCAGCAGCCGTCTTAGCGGGAGCTCGACAGATACGCAGTATTTT
TRBV30	once	TRBJ1-5	NA	CAWSPNLNQPQHF	TGTGCCTGGAGTCCAAACCTAAATCAGCCCCAGCATTTT
TRBV11-3	NA	TRBJ2-4	NA	CASSTRGGGIQYF	TGTGCCAGCAGCACCAGGGGTGGTGGCATTCAGTACTTC
TRBV7-3	NA	TRBJ2-1	TRBD2	CASSPGLAGGLNEQFF	TGTGCCAGCAGCCCCGGACTAGCGGGGGGGTTAAATGAGCAGTTCTTC
TRBV11-1	NA	TRBJ2-5	TRBD1	CASSPGTGRYQETQYF	TGTGCCAGCAGCCCCGGGACAGGGAGGTACCAAGAGACCCAGTACTTC
TRBV6-1	few	TRBJ1-1	NA	CASSGLGATEAFF	TGTGCCAGCAGTGGCCTTGGGGCTACTGAAGCTTTCTTT
TRBV5-4	NA	TRBJ2-2	NA	CASSLDRAGTGELFF	TGTGCCAGCAGCTTGGACAGGGCAGGCACCGGGGAGCTGTTTTTT
TRBV2	NA	TRBJ2-6	TRBD1	CASRKGQGATGANVLTF	TGTGCCAGCAGGAAAGGACAGGGGGCGACAGGGGCCAACGTCCTGACTTTC
TRBV28	NA	TRBJ1-1	NA	CASSLYPAMNTEAFF	TGTGCCAGCAGTTTATACCCCGCGATGAACACTGAAGCTTTCTTT
TRBV2	NA	TRBJ2-3	TRBD2	CASSPLAGVTDTQYF	TGTGCCAGCAGTCCACTAGCGGGTGTCACAGATACGCAGTATTTT
TRBV7-8	NA	TRBJ1-1	TRBD1	CASSLARGQGTEAFF	TGTGCCAGCAGCTTAGCCAGGGGGCAGGGCACTGAAGCTTTCTTT
TRBV27	NA	TRBJ1-5	NA	CASSFLTGSRLQPQHF	TGTGCCAGCAGTTTTTTAACGGGTTCTCGGCTTCAGCCCCAGCATTTT
TRBV19	NA	TRBJ1-2	NA	CASSSGMTGANYGYTF	TGTGCCAGTAGTTCGGGAATGACGGGGGCTAACTATGGCTACACCTTC
TRBV2	NA	TRBJ1-3	NA	CASSGLAGNTIYF	TGTGCCAGCAGTGGGTTGGCTGGAAACACCATATATTTT
TRBV5-1	NA	TRBJ2-7	TRBD1	CASSAQDRDSSQQYF	TGCGCCAGCAGCGCCCAAGACAGGGATAGTTCTCAGCAGTACTTC
TRBV5-6	NA	TRBJ2-3	NA	CASSSGDFLTDTQYF	TGTGCCAGCAGCTCTGGGGATTTTCTCACAGATACGCAGTATTTT
TRBV4-1	NA	TRBJ1-1	TRBD1	CASSLWDSLALEAFF	TGCGCCAGCAGCCTATGGGACAGTCTCGCCCTTGAAGCTTTCTTT
TRBV10-2	NA	TRBJ1-5	NA	CASGDPGNQPQHF	TGCGCCAGCGGGGACCCAGGCAATCAGCCCCAGCATTTT
TRBV2	NA	TRBJ2-3	TRBD1	CASSGQGRGTDTQYF	TGTGCCAGCAGTGGACAGGGTCGTGGCACAGATACGCAGTATTTT
TRBV28	NA	TRBJ1-5	NA	CASLSGSPPAGQPQHF	TGTGCCAGCCTTAGCGGCTCGCCCCCGGCGGGTCAGCCCCAGCATTTT
TRBV7-8	NA	TRBJ2-5	TRBD1	CASRNRGRQGRETQYF	TGTGCCAGCAGGAATAGGGGCCGACAGGGCCGGGAGACCCAGTACTTC